Shown below are 28 T cell receptor beta chains from a single sample sequenced in a study of cytomegalovirus exposure and HLA in healthy donors. The PCR employed 60 Vbeta primers together with 13 Jbeta primers. The data were produced by immunoSEQ multiplex PCR, yet TCRdb's version contains in-frame clones alone and is incomplete. Among tens of thousands of clones listed, 35% to 50% were seen once. Sequences were obtained from PBMCs. Source of these receptors: a woman in her 50s in good health and CMV-seronegative.

This chain uses TRBV7-3 with TRBJ2-4; 9 bases line up with TRBD2. Germline assignment: CDR1 SGHTA and CDR2 FQGTGA. The V gene end was trimmed by 2 bases and the J gene end by 4 bases; junction bases not matched to a gene: 6. This CDR3 region has 16 residues. In DNA, the CDR3 is TGTGCCAGCAGCTTAGTAGCGGGAGCCCCTAAAAACATTCAGTACTTC. Protein: CASSLVAGAPKNIQYF.

On this clone: A read error may account for a junction end that differs from germline. This chain uses TRBV27 with TRBJ2-7; D perhaps matches TRBD2 (6 bases). This CDR3 has 12 residues. The germline CDR1 and CDR2 sequences are MNHEY and SMNVEV (reference sequence). CDR3 sequence reads: CASSLSRGKQYF. As DNA, the CDR3 is TGTGCCAGCAGTCTATCACGGGGGAAGCAGTACTTC.

In its sample, this clone was seen a few times. The chain combines TRBV15 with TRBJ2-4; D is uncertain. The ends were cut back, 0 bases at V and 0 bases at J, with 15 bases in the middle. This CDR3 is built from 18 residues. Germline CDR1 is LNHNV and CDR2 is YYDKDF (reference sequence). The CDR3 nucleotides read TGTGCCACCAGCAGAGATCTAGTCCTCGAGCTAGCCAAAAACATTCAGTACTTC. Its translation: CATSRDLVLELAKNIQYF. Based on the CDR3 plus reference TRBV15 and TRBJ2-4, the full variable domain is DAMVIQNPRYQVTQFGKPVTLSCSQTLNHNVMYWYQQKSSQAPKLLFHYYDKDFNNEADTPDNFQSRRPNTSFCFLDIRSPGLGDTAMYLCATSRDLVLELAKNIQYFGAGTRLSVL.

The rearrangement uses TRBV27 and TRBJ1-1; 7 bases are a match to TRBD1. The germline V gene encodes CDR1 MNHEY and CDR2 SMNVEV (reference sequence). V lost 6 bases, J lost 7 bases, and 8 bases stayed unmatched. This CDR3 contains 13 residues. CDR3 region: CASRRYRDSEAFF. CDR3 DNA: TGTGCCAGCAGGAGATACCGGGACAGTGAAGCTTTCTTT.

The chain links TRBV5-1 to TRBJ2-7; 10 bases line up with TRBD1. CDR1 SGHRS and CDR2 YFSETQ come from the germline V gene. Trimming took 0 bases from V and 6 from J; bases not matched to a gene: 9. The CDR3 loop spans 16 amino acids. The CDR3 DNA reads as TGCGCCAGCAGCTTGGCATCCGGGACAGGGGTGGGCGAGCAGTACTTC. Encoded protein: CASSLASGTGVGEQYF.

The V gene is TRBV11-3, the J gene TRBJ1-5; tentatively, D is TRBD1 (5 bases). CDR1 and CDR2 (germline): SGHNT, YENEEA. V was shortened by 0 bases and J by 2 bases, with 14 bases between the two germline ends. The CDR3 covers 17 residues. The CDR3 is CASSLDLPRVGNQPQHF. The CDR3 bases are TGTGCCAGCAGCTTAGATCTTCCCAGGGTTGGCAATCAGCCCCAGCATTTT. Full variable domain (outside the CDR3, taken from reference TRBV11-3 and TRBJ1-5): EAGVVQSPRYKIIEKKQPVAFWCNPISGHNTLYWYLQNLGQGPELLIRYENEEAVDDSQLPKDRFSAERLKGVDSTLKIQPAELGDSAVYLCASSLDLPRVGNQPQHFGDGTRLSIL.

V is TRBV29-1 and J is TRBJ2-3; 7 bases line up with TRBD2. The germline CDR1 and CDR2 sequences are SQVTM and ANQGSEA. The V segment lost 2 bases and the J segment 9 bases; nucleotides outside the gene matches: 20. This CDR3 is 17 amino acids long. The chain's CDR3 is CSVESAGPGRSTYTQYF. In DNA, the CDR3 is TGCAGCGTTGAATCCGCCGGGCCCGGGAGGTCCACCTACACGCAGTATTTT.

The rearrangement uses TRBV10-2 and TRBJ1-5; D uncertain. The length of the CDR3 is 15 residues. Germline V gene sequence: CDR1 WSHSY, CDR2 SAAADI. DNA of the CDR3: TGCGCAGCCTCAGATAACGGGATTAGCAATCAGCCCCAGCATTTT. As protein: CAASDNGISNQPQHF.

The rearrangement links TRBV7-2 to TRBJ2-3; D gene uncertain. V lost 5 bases and J 5 bases, leaving 5 bases between the germline ends. This CDR3 is built from 11 residues. Germline-derived CDR1 and CDR2 are SGHTA and FQGNSA. The CDR3 spells CASSPRDTQYF. The CDR3 nucleotides read TGTGCCAGCAGCCCTAGAGATACGCAGTATTTT.

The gene calls are TRBV28 and TRBJ1-3, with no clear D. CDR1 and CDR2 (germline): MDHEN, SYDVKM. The CDR3 length is 15 residues. The V end lost 7 bases, the J end lost 2 bases, and 15 bases lay between the germline ends. The CDR3 here is CASTRPGRAGNTIYF. The CDR3 DNA reads as TGTGCCAGCACCCGCCCGGGGAGGGCTGGAAACACCATATATTTT. Looking up the rest from reference TRBV28 and TRBJ1-3 gives the full variable domain: DVKVTQSSRYLVKRTGEKVFLECVQDMDHENMFWYRQDPGLGLRLIYFSYDVKMKEKGDIPEGYSVSREKKERFSLILESASTNQTSMYLCASTRPGRAGNTIYFGEGSWLTVV.

The chain is built from TRBV28 and TRBJ1-1, with D possibly matching TRBD1 (6 bases). In germline, CDR1 is MDHEN, CDR2 SYDVKM. The CDR3 length is 14 residues. With 1 base removed from V and 8 bases from J, the gap between germline ends came to 14 bases. The CDR3 region has the DNA TGTGCCAGCAGTTTATCCTCTCAGGGGTACGAAGCTTTCTTT. It specifies CASSLSSQGYEAFF.

This clone was detected only a few times. The gene calls are TRBV7-6 and TRBJ2-1, with 7 bases lining up with TRBD1. The V gene's germline CDR1 is SGHVS and CDR2 FNYEAQ. With 0 bases clipped from V and 6 bases from J, the junction kept 8 bases outside the gene matches. The CDR3 is 16 residues long. The CDR3 spells CASSLALDRSTNEQFF. The CDR3 nucleotides read TGTGCCAGCAGCTTAGCCCTGGACAGGTCTACCAATGAGCAGTTCTTC.

The rearrangement links TRBV10-3 to TRBJ1-5; perhaps TRBD1 as D (5 bases). Looked up from germline, CDR1 is ENHRY and CDR2 is SYGVKD. The CDR3 is 13 amino acids. The V end was cut by 10 bases, the J end by 1 base, with 11 bases between. CDR3 nucleotides: TGTGCCACCCGGACAAAAAGCAATCAGCCCCAGCATTTT. It encodes CATRTKSNQPQHF.

The chain joins TRBV27 to TRBJ2-6; 9 nucleotides align to TRBD2. The CDR3 has 18 amino acids. Trimming cost V 8 bases and J 4 bases; bases outside gene matches: 15. The germline V gene encodes CDR1 MNHEY and CDR2 SMNVEV (reference sequence). The CDR3 is CASAWVRAGGAGANVLTF. CDR3 nucleotide sequence: TGTGCCAGCGCCTGGGTACGGGCGGGAGGGGCCGGGGCCAACGTCCTGACTTTC.

The rearrangement links TRBV19 to TRBJ1-4, with TRBD1 matching over 9 bases. Germline trimming cut 3 bases from V and 0 bases from J; bases unmatched to any gene: 5. This CDR3 has 17 residues. Germline values: CDR1 LNHDA, CDR2 SQIVND (reference sequence). The DNA for the CDR3 is TGTGCCAGTAGTATGGGGACAGGGAGAACAACTAATGAAAAACTGTTTTTT. Translating gives CASSMGTGRTTNEKLFF.

J is TRBJ2-5 and V is TRBV19, with 8 positions matching TRBD1. The better agreement between TRBJ2-7 and the DNA end casts doubt on the J call. The CDR3 totals 14 residues. Germline lookup yields CDR1 LNHDA and CDR2 SQIVND (reference sequence). The CDR3 sequence: CASSPGQGPYEQYF. CDR3 in DNA: TGTGCCAGTAGTCCCGGACAGGGTCCCTACGAGCAGTACTTC.

This clone has just one count. The rearrangement joins TRBV18 to TRBJ2-7; 13 nucleotides agree with TRBD2. The CDR3 covers 15 residues. Germline CDR1 reads KGHSH; CDR2 reads LQKENI. Trimming took 6 bases from V and 2 from J; bases not matched to a gene: 4. CDR3 sequence reads: CASSQTSGGPYEQYF. In nucleotides, the CDR3 is TGTGCCAGCTCTCAGACTAGCGGGGGGCCCTACGAGCAGTACTTC.

The rearrangement joins TRBV10-3 to TRBJ2-2; 16 nucleotides align to TRBD2. This CDR3 is 20 amino acids long. CDR1 and CDR2 (germline): ENHRY, SYGVKD. J lost 5 bases, V lost 3 bases, and 12 bases had no gene match. DNA for the CDR3: TGTGCCATCAGTGATCAGCCGGGACTAGCGGGAGGGCCGGTTACCGGGGAGCTGTTTTTT. Its translation: CAISDQPGLAGGPVTGELFF.

CDR3 loop: CASSQDGVGEQYF. In nucleotides, the CDR3 is TGTGCCAGCAGCCAAGATGGAGTGGGCGAGCAGTACTTC. This sequence joins TRBV14 and TRBJ2-7; no reliable D call. The CDR3 sequence is 13 residues long. Germline V lookup: CDR1 SGHDN, CDR2 FVKESK. V was trimmed by 0 bases and J by 6 bases, leaving 9 bases between them.

This clone was seen only a few times. The genes are TRBV30 and TRBJ1-1; D remains ambiguous. The CDR3 contains 15 residues. The V and J ends lost 2 bases and 3 bases respectively, with 16 bases between them. From germline, CDR1 is GTSNPN and CDR2 SVGIG (reference sequence). The CDR3 coding sequence is TGTGCCTGGAGTAGGTCGGCCAGGCGGGACACTGAAGCTTTCTTT. Translated: CAWSRSARRDTEAFF.

This clone was observed a handful of times. The chain has TRBV2 and TRBJ2-1; 8 bases match TRBD2. CDR1 and CDR2 (germline): SNHLY, FYNNEI. V lost 5 bases to trimming and J lost 7 bases; unmatched junction nucleotides: 10. This CDR3 region has 15 residues. The CDR3 nucleotides read TGTGCCAGCAGTCTCTCCGGGGGGGCCGAGAATGAGCAGTTCTTC. The encoded protein is CASSLSGGAENEQFF. Full variable domain (rest looked up from reference TRBV2 and TRBJ2-1): EPEVTQTPSHQVTQMGQEVILRCVPISNHLYFYWYRQILGQKVEFLVSFYNNEISEKSEIFDDQFSVERPDGSNFTLKIRSTKLEDSAMYFCASSLSGGAENEQFFGPGTRLTVL.

This clone was observed a handful of times. The gene calls are TRBV27 and TRBJ1-1; no firm D call. This CDR3 comprises 13 residues. With 6 bases removed from V and 1 base from J, the gap between germline ends came to 9 bases. The germline V gene has CDR1 MNHEY and CDR2 SMNVEV (reference sequence). The CDR3 here is CASRLNQNTEAFF. CDR3 DNA: TGTGCCAGCAGACTCAACCAGAACACTGAAGCTTTCTTT.

The CDR3 here is CASSQDQVTPQHF. The DNA of the CDR3 is TGCGCCAGCAGCCAAGATCAGGTTACGCCCCAGCATTTT. The gene calls are TRBV4-1 and TRBJ1-5; D uncertain. Germline V CDR1 and CDR2: MGHRA, YSYEKL. CDR3 size: 13 residues. Deletions cut 0 bases from V and 9 bases from J, with 9 bases between.

The V call is TRBV30, the J call TRBJ1-5; D is unclear. V was pared by 0 bases and J by 4 bases, with 4 bases between. The CDR3 consists of 12 residues. Germline CDR1 GTSNPN, CDR2 SVGIG (reference sequence). CDR3 nucleotides: TGTGCCTGGAGTGTCTTTAATCAGCCCCAGCATTTT. Protein sequence: CAWSVFNQPQHF.

The rearrangement links TRBV7-9 to TRBJ1-6; 8 nucleotides match TRBD1. This CDR3 comprises 17 residues. Trimming removed 5 bases from V and 10 bases from J; junction bases left unmatched: 16. In germline, CDR1 is SEHNR, CDR2 FQNEAQ (reference sequence). The CDR3 coding sequence is TGTGCCAGCAGCCCCTCTTTGGCCGGGACAGGAGACTCACCCCTCCACTTT. It encodes CASSPSLAGTGDSPLHF.

This chain connects TRBV27 to TRBJ2-2, with D perhaps matching TRBD2 (5 bases). The CDR3 runs 14 residues. V shed 6 bases and J shed 11 bases, with 19 bases lying between them. Germline V lookup: CDR1 MNHEY, CDR2 SMNVEV (reference sequence). The CDR3 spells CASSPRLSDLELFF. For the CDR3, the DNA is TGTGCCAGCAGCCCCCGCCTTAGCGACCTCGAGCTGTTTTTT.

This clone turned up a few times. The rearrangement joins TRBV7-6 to TRBJ1-4, with D maybe TRBD1 (5 bases). V lost 0 bases, J lost 11 bases, and 13 bases lay in between. CDR3 length equals 14 residues. Per germline, CDR1 SGHVS and CDR2 FNYEAQ. CDR3 loop: CASSLARDDRKLFF. CDR3 sequence (DNA): TGTGCCAGCAGCTTAGCCAGGGATGACCGGAAACTGTTTTTT. Drawing the rest from reference TRBV7-6 and TRBJ1-4, the complete variable domain is GAGVSQSPRYKVTKRGQDVALRCDPISGHVSLYWYRQALGQGPEFLTYFNYEAQQDKSGLPNDRFSAERPEGSISTLTIQRTEQRDSAMYRCASSLARDDRKLFFGSGTQLSVL.

V is TRBV7-2 and J is TRBJ1-2; 7 nucleotides match TRBD1. CDR1 is SGHTA and CDR2 is FQGNSA in the germline V gene. This CDR3 region has 14 residues. V shed 5 bases and J 8 bases; nucleotides not matched to a gene: 11. The CDR3 spells CASSRGQPQRGYTF. CDR3 DNA sequence: TGTGCCAGCAGCAGGGGACAGCCGCAGAGGGGCTACACCTTC.